These 30 T cell receptor beta chains came from one sample sequenced in a study of blood T cell repertoires in COVID-19 (dated by TCRdb to 2020 to 2022). Libraries were constructed by the immunoSEQ multiplex PCR assay. Not all clones reach the TCRdb copy of this immuneACCESS table, which keeps in-frame sequences only. Checked studies attribute under half of the gap to unresolved V genes and leave the rest unexplained. In this sample the table shows over 350,000 clones, about 89% of which occur a single time. Clones ranked in the top ten supply more than 4% of the sample. Sequencing was performed on peripheral blood. These receptor sequences come from a woman aged 25-40 years with acute or convalescent COVID-19.

Details on this clone: This CDR3 is also generated by other DNA sequences in the sample. The genes are TRBV6-5 and TRBJ1-1, with D possibly matching TRBD1 (5 bases). CDR1 MNHEY and CDR2 SVGAGI come from the germline V gene. V was shortened by 5 bases and J by 2 bases, with 6 bases between the two germline ends. CDR3 length: 12 amino acids. CDR3 region: CASSQGNTEAFF. Written as DNA, the CDR3 is TGTGCCAGCAGTCAGGGTAACACTGAAGCTTTCTTT.

The chain uses TRBV5-5 and TRBJ1-2; 7 nucleotides match TRBD1. The ends lost 2 bases at V and 4 bases at J; junction bases unmatched: 5. Per germline, CDR1 SGHKS and CDR2 YYEKEE (reference sequence). The CDR3 has 14 amino acids. DNA for the CDR3: TGTGCCAGCAGCTTCGGTGACAGGGTCTATGGCTACACCTTC. Translating it yields CASSFGDRVYGYTF.

The rearrangement links TRBV6-1 to TRBJ1-5; 9 nucleotides match TRBD1. Germline V gene sequence: CDR1 MNHNS, CDR2 SASEGT. Losses at the gene ends were 4 bases for V and 7 bases for J; bases not matched to a gene: 20. CDR3 length: 19 amino acids. CDR3 in amino acids: CASSGGMRPGTGFGQPQHF. The CDR3 coding sequence is TGTGCCAGCAGTGGGGGAATGCGACCCGGGACAGGGTTTGGGCAGCCCCAGCATTTT.

This clone showed up just a few times. The rearrangement uses TRBV19 and TRBJ1-3; 8 bases agree with TRBD1. The CDR3 spans 16 residues. Germline CDR1 and CDR2: LNHDA and SQIVND (reference sequence). The ends lost 7 bases at V and 2 bases at J; junction bases unmatched: 10. CDR3 protein: CASIPTGDRAGNTIYF. CDR3 DNA sequence: TGTGCCAGTATCCCGACAGGGGACCGTGCTGGAAACACCATATATTTT.

The rearrangement links TRBV12-3 or TRBV12-4 to TRBJ1-1; D is perhaps TRBD1 (6 bases). V shed 6 bases and J shed 6 bases, with 8 bases lying between them. The CDR3 has 11 amino acids. The DNA for the CDR3 is TGTGCCAGCAGAGCAGGGGCTGAAGCTTTCTTT. It specifies CASRAGAEAFF.

The chain is built from TRBV29-1 and TRBJ1-1, with TRBD1 matching 9 bases. CDR1 SQVTM and CDR2 ANQGSEA come from the germline V gene. With V trimmed by 3 bases and J by 9 bases, 8 bases remained unmatched. This CDR3 is built from 13 residues. The CDR3 reads CSVDTGTGRKAFF. In DNA, the CDR3 is TGCAGCGTTGATACCGGGACAGGGCGTAAAGCTTTCTTT.

The chain couples TRBV28 to TRBJ2-5, with 7 bases lining up with TRBD2. The CDR3 is made up of 15 amino acids. Germline CDR1 and CDR2: MDHEN and SYDVKM. V lost 5 bases, J lost 0 bases, and 6 bases stayed unmatched. CDR3 coding DNA: TGTGCCAGCAGTCCGTTGGGGGGGTACCAAGAGACCCAGTACTTC. Protein product: CASSPLGGYQETQYF.

V usage is TRBV27 and J usage is TRBJ1-2, with TRBD1 matching over 7 bases. Germline CDR1 reads MNHEY; CDR2 reads SMNVEV (reference sequence). The V segment lost 5 bases and the J segment 4 bases; nucleotides outside the gene matches: 7. This CDR3 is built from 14 residues. The CDR3 DNA reads as TGTGCCAGCAGTCTCACCACAGGGGCCTATGGCTACACCTTC. Encoded protein: CASSLTTGAYGYTF.

The CDR3 loop reads CASAEQVNTEAFF. In DNA form, the CDR3 reads TGTGCCAGTGCAGAACAGGTGAACACTGAAGCTTTCTTT. This rearrangement joins TRBV19 to TRBJ1-1, with D maybe TRBD1 (5 bases). Germline V lookup: CDR1 LNHDA, CDR2 SQIVND (reference sequence). The CDR3 runs 13 residues. V was cut by 8 bases and J by 0 bases, with 10 bases left in between.

This clone was picked up one time. This chain joins TRBV7-9 and TRBJ2-7; 8 positions agree with TRBD1. The CDR3 is made up of 12 amino acids. Per the germline V gene, CDR1 is SEHNR and CDR2 is FQNEAQ (reference sequence). V trimming: 5 bases; J trimming: 6 bases; junction bases outside the gene matches: 3. The CDR3 sequence is CASSRTGPEQYF. DNA for the CDR3: TGTGCCAGCAGCCGGACAGGGCCCGAGCAGTACTTC.

The rearrangement links TRBV15 to TRBJ2-5; tentatively, D is TRBD1 (5 bases). Germline CDR1 reads LNHNV; CDR2 reads YYDKDF (reference sequence). V was cut by 0 bases and J by 1 base, with 12 bases left in between. CDR3 length: 16 residues. The CDR3 spells CATSRDFRVVQETQYF. In nucleotides, the CDR3 is TGTGCCACCAGCAGAGATTTCAGGGTCGTCCAAGAGACCCAGTACTTC.

The rearrangement uses TRBV24-1 and TRBJ2-7, with TRBD1 matching over 8 bases. The CDR3 is 13 amino acids. Unmatched junction bases numbered 2, after V lost 3 bases and J lost 5 bases. From germline, CDR1 is KGHDR and CDR2 SFDVKD. CDR3 nucleotide sequence: TGTGCCACCAGTGATCGGGACAGGAACGAGCAGTACTTC. Protein sequence: CATSDRDRNEQYF.

This chain joins TRBV2 and TRBJ2-7; D may be TRBD2 (5 bases). The germline CDR1 and CDR2 sequences are SNHLY and FYNNEI. The CDR3 length is 12 residues. V was pared by 8 bases and J by 6 bases, with 14 bases between. CDR3: CASQGSLGEQYF. For the CDR3, the DNA is TGTGCCAGCCAAGGGAGTTTGGGCGAGCAGTACTTC.

The chain recombines TRBV5-1 with TRBJ2-2, with D tentatively TRBD1 (6 bases). Germline assignment: CDR1 SGHRS and CDR2 YFSETQ. V gave up 5 bases and J gave up 0 bases, with 11 bases separating them. This CDR3 is 15 amino acids long. CDR3 bases: TGCGCCAGCAGGTTACACAGGGCGAACACCGGGGAGCTGTTTTTT. This sequence encodes CASRLHRANTGELFF.

This clone was recorded only once. J is TRBJ1-3 and V is TRBV6-5; unclear D gene. With 0 bases removed from V and 0 bases from J, the gap between germline ends came to 6 bases. This CDR3 has 15 residues. In germline, CDR1 is MNHEY, CDR2 SVGAGI. In DNA, the CDR3 is TGTGCCAGCAGTTACTCGTCCCTCTCTGGAAACACCATATATTTT. Translating it yields CASSYSSLSGNTIYF.

V and J are TRBV3-1 (or the pseudogene TRBV3-2) and TRBJ2-3; 11 nucleotides line up with TRBD2. Germline V gene sequence: CDR1 LGHDT, CDR2 YNNKEL (reference sequence). This CDR3 has 16 residues. V lost 8 bases and J lost 4; bases outside the gene matches: 11. The CDR3 nucleotides are TGTGCCAGCTCCACTAGCGGGGGATCCTCGCCAGATACGCAGTATTTT. This encodes CASSTSGGSSPDTQYF.

The chain recombines TRBV7-8 with TRBJ2-7; D is uncertain. This CDR3 is 12 amino acids long. Trimming cost V 2 bases and J 4 bases, with 6 bases left between them. Germline CDR1 and CDR2: SGHVS and FQNEAQ. For the CDR3, the DNA is TGTGCCAGCAGCTTATCAACTTACGAGCAGTACTTC. This gives the protein CASSLSTYEQYF.

The chain joins TRBV7-2 to TRBJ2-7, with no clear D. V lost 7 bases and J 3 bases, leaving 16 bases between the germline ends. This CDR3 is built from 14 residues. Germline lookup yields CDR1 SGHTA and CDR2 FQGNSA. CDR3 bases: TGTGCCAGCACCTCTTCGCCCCGCTACTACGAGCAGTACTTC. This translates into CASTSSPRYYEQYF. The entire variable domain, with the rest obtained from reference TRBV7-2 and TRBJ2-7, is as follows: GAGVSQSPSNKVTEKGKDVELRCDPISGHTALYWYRQSLGQGLEFLIYFQGNSAPDKSGLPSDRFSAERTGGSVSTLTIQRTQQEDSAVYLCASTSSPRYYEQYFGPGTRLTVT.

This rearrangement joins TRBV12-3 or TRBV12-4 to TRBJ2-7; D may be TRBD1 (5 bases). The CDR3 contains 13 residues. V lost 5 bases and J 4 bases, leaving 12 bases between the germline ends. The CDR3, as DNA: TGTGCCAGCAGTATAAGGGGCAAATACGAGCAGTACTTC. Translation: CASSIRGKYEQYF.

V gene TRBV7-2 combines with J gene TRBJ1-1; D is ambiguous. Deletions cut 5 bases from V and 7 bases from J, with 17 bases between. This CDR3 has 14 residues. Looked up from germline, CDR1 is SGHTA and CDR2 is FQGNSA. This CDR3 is CASSPRKSTGEAFF. The CDR3 nucleotides are TGTGCCAGCAGCCCCCGTAAGTCAACGGGTGAAGCTTTCTTT. Full variable domain (missing parts from reference TRBV7-2 and TRBJ1-1): GAGVSQSPSNKVTEKGKDVELRCDPISGHTALYWYRQSLGQGLEFLIYFQGNSAPDKSGLPSDRFSAERTGGSVSTLTIQRTQQEDSAVYLCASSPRKSTGEAFFGQGTRLTVV.

This chain joins TRBV11-2 and TRBJ2-1, with D possibly being TRBD2 (6 bases). CDR3 length: 15 residues. Trimming shortened V by 6 bases and J by 2 bases, and 14 bases separated the two germline ends. CDR1 SGHAT and CDR2 FQNNGV come from the germline V gene. CDR3 coding DNA: TGTGCCAGCAGAACCGGACCGGGGGCCTACAATGAGCAGTTCTTC. It encodes CASRTGPGAYNEQFF.

The chain links TRBV6-6 to TRBJ2-7, with D tentatively TRBD2 (7 bases). V lost 0 bases and J lost 3, with 12 bases in between. The CDR3 length is 15 residues. The germline V gene encodes CDR1 MNHNY and CDR2 SVGAGI (reference sequence). CDR3: CASSYSRGGGYEQYF. The CDR3 nucleotides are TGTGCCAGCAGTTACTCGAGAGGGGGGGGCTACGAGCAGTACTTC.

The chain uses TRBV6-6 and TRBJ2-7; a possible D gene is TRBD2 (6 bases). V was pared by 6 bases and J by 5 bases, with 17 bases between. Germline values: CDR1 MNHNY, CDR2 SVGAGI (reference sequence). The CDR3 is 14 amino acids. CDR3 protein: CASSQTSIRDEQYF. DNA for the CDR3: TGTGCCAGCAGCCAGACTAGTATTAGGGACGAGCAGTACTTC.

The rearrangement uses TRBV28 and TRBJ1-5; perhaps TRBD1 as D (5 bases). The CDR3 loop spans 13 amino acids. CDR1 is MDHEN and CDR2 is SYDVKM in the germline V gene. The V gene lost 7 bases and the J gene lost 7 bases, with 14 bases spanning the gap. CDR3 nucleotides: TGTGCCAGCACCGGAGGGGTCAGCCAGCCCCAGCATTTT. Protein sequence: CASTGGVSQPQHF.

V and J are TRBV28 and TRBJ2-6; 7 bases match TRBD1. This CDR3 is built from 15 residues. J was trimmed by 2 bases and V by 5 bases; bases with no gene match: 3. The germline CDR1 and CDR2 sequences are MDHEN and SYDVKM. The CDR3 spells CASSPDRAGANVLTF. Here the CDR3 DNA reads TGTGCCAGCAGTCCCGACAGGGCTGGGGCCAACGTCCTGACTTTC. The variable domain in full, completed from reference TRBV28 and TRBJ2-6, reads DVKVTQSSRYLVKRTGEKVFLECVQDMDHENMFWYRQDPGLGLRLIYFSYDVKMKEKGDIPEGYSVSREKKERFSLILESASTNQTSMYLCASSPDRAGANVLTFGAGSRLTVL.

This clone was detected only a few times. The chain joins TRBV28 to TRBJ1-2, with D unresolved. The CDR3 runs to 12 residues. Trimming removed 5 bases at V and 6 bases at J, with 10 bases between. CDR1 MDHEN and CDR2 SYDVKM come from the germline V gene. The CDR3 bases are TGTGCCAGCAGTCGGGATTTAGATGGCTACACCTTC. Translating gives CASSRDLDGYTF.

The sample holds one count of this clone. This chain joins TRBV3-1 (or the pseudogene TRBV3-2) and TRBJ2-3; 7 bases line up with TRBD2. After removal of 4 bases from V and 2 bases from J, the junction contained 15 bases not matched to a gene. The germline gives CDR1 LGHDT, CDR2 YNNKEL (reference sequence). CDR3 size: 18 residues. CDR3 nucleotides: TGTGCCAGCAGCCCAATGTTGGGGTCGCGGGGGTTCACAGATACGCAGTATTTT. It yields the protein CASSPMLGSRGFTDTQYF.

The CDR3 DNA is TGCGCCAGCAGGTTTCGGACAGGGGGCAGCGGGGAGCTGTTTTTT. It specifies CASRFRTGGSGELFF. The chain joins TRBV4-1 to TRBJ2-2, with 11 bases identical to TRBD1. The junction had 7 bases not matched to a gene; V was cut back by 6 bases and J by 7 bases. CDR3 length: 15 amino acids. Germline CDR1 is MGHRA and CDR2 is YSYEKL.

The chain has TRBV9 and TRBJ2-7, with unresolved D. CDR3 length: 12 amino acids. V was clipped by 3 bases and J by 2 bases, with 6 bases between them. From germline, CDR1 is SGDLS and CDR2 YYNGEE. CDR3 nucleotides: TGTGCCAGCAGCGGAGAAACCTACGAGCAGTACTTC. Residues: CASSGETYEQYF.

The rearrangement joins TRBV11-2 to TRBJ2-3; D remains unclear. CDR1 and CDR2 (germline): SGHAT, FQNNGV. The CDR3 totals 14 residues. The germline V and J ends were trimmed by 1 base and 2 bases, with 7 bases remaining between them. CDR3 residues: CASSLAGHTDTQYF. For the CDR3, the DNA is TGTGCCAGCAGCTTAGCTGGGCACACAGATACGCAGTATTTT. The whole variable domain, remainder taken from reference TRBV11-2 and TRBJ2-3, is EAGVAQSPRYKIIEKRQSVAFWCNPISGHATLYWYQQILGQGPKLLIQFQNNGVVDDSQLPKDRFSAERLKGVDSTLKIQPAKLEDSAVYLCASSLAGHTDTQYFGPGTRLTVL.